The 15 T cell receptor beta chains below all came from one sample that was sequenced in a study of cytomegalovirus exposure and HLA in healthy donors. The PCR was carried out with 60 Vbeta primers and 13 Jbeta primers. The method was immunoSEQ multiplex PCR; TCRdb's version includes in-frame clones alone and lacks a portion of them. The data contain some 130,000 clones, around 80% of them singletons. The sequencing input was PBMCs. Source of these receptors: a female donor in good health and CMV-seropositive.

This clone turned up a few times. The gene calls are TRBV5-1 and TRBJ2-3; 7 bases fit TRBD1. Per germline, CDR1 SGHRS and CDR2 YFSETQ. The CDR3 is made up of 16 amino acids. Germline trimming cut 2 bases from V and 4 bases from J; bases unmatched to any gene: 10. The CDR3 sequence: CASSLPRGGKADTQYF. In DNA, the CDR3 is TGCGCCAGCAGCTTACCAAGAGGGGGCAAAGCAGATACGCAGTATTTT.

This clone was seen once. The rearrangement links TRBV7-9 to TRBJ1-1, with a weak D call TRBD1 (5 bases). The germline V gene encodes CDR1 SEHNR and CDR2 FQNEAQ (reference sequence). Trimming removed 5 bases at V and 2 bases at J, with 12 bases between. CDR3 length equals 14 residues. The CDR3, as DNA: TGTGCCAGCAGCCCTCGTGGGGCTAACACTGAAGCTTTCTTT. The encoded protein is CASSPRGANTEAFF.

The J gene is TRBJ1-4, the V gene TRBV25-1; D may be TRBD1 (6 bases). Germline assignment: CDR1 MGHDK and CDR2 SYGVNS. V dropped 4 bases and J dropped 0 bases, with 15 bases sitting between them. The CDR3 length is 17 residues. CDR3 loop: CASSGAGTSATNEKLFF. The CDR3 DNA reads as TGTGCCAGCAGTGGAGCCGGGACATCAGCAACTAATGAAAAACTGTTTTTT.

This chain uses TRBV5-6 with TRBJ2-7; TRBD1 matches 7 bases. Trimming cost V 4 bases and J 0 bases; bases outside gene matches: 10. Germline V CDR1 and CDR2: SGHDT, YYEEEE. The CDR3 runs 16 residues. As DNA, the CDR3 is TGTGCCAGCAGCCTAGGACAGGTCAGGGCCTCCTACGAGCAGTACTTC. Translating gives CASSLGQVRASYEQYF.

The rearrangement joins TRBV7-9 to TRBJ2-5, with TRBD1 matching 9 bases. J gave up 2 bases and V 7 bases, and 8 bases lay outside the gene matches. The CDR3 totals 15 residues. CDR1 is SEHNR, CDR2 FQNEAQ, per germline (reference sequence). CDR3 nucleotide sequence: TGTGCCAGCACTCTAGGGACAGGGAATCAAGAGACCCAGTACTTC. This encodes CASTLGTGNQETQYF.

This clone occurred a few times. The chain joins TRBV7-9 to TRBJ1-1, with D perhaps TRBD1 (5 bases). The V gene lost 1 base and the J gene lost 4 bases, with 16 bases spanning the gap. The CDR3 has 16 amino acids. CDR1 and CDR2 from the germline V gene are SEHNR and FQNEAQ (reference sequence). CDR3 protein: CASSLGSSGIVTEAFF. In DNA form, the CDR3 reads TGTGCCAGCAGCTTAGGTTCTTCAGGGATAGTCACTGAAGCTTTCTTT.

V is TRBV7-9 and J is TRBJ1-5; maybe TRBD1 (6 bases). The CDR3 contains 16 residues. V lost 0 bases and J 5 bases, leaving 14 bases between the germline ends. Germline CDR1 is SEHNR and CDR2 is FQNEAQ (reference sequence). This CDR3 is CASSLAGGAGYQPQHF. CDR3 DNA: TGTGCCAGCAGCTTAGCAGGGGGGGCAGGGTATCAGCCCCAGCATTTT.

The CDR3 DNA is TGTGCCAGCAGGAGGCCGGGACAGGACTCCTACGAGCAGTACTTC. It codes for CASRRPGQDSYEQYF. The rearrangement uses TRBV6-5 and TRBJ2-7; 8 bases agree with TRBD1. The germline gives CDR1 MNHEY, CDR2 SVGAGI. Trimming took 6 bases from V and 0 from J; bases not matched to a gene: 7. There are 15 residues in the CDR3.

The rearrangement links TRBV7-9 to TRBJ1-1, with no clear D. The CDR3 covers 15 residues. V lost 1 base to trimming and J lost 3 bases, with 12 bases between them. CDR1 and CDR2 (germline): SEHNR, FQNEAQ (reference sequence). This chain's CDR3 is CASSLGWREDTEAFF. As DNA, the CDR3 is TGTGCCAGCAGCTTAGGGTGGCGGGAGGACACTGAAGCTTTCTTT.

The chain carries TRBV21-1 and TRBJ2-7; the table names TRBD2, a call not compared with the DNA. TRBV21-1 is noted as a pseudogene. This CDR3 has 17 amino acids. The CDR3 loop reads CASSKPFGLAGNYEQYF. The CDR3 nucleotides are TGTGCCAGCAGCAAACCTTTTGGACTAGCGGGGAACTACGAGCAGTACTTC.

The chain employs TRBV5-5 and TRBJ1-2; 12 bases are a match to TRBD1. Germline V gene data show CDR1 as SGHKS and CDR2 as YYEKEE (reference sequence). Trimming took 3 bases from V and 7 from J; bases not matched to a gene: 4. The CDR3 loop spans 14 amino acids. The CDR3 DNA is TGTGCCAGCAGCTCGGGACAGGGGGCGTTTGGCTACACCTTC. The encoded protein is CASSSGQGAFGYTF.

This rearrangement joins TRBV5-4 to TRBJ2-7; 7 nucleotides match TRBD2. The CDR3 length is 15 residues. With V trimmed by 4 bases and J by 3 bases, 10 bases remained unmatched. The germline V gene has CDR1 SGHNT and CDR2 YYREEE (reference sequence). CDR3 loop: CASSQIGRGSYEQYF. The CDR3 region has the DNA TGTGCCAGCAGCCAAATTGGGCGCGGGAGCTACGAGCAGTACTTC.

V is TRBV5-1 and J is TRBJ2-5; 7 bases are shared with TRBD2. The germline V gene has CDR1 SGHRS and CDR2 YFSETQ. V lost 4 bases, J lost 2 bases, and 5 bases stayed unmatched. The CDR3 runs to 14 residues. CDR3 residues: CASSPLGGQETQYF. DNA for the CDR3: TGCGCCAGCAGCCCGCTCGGGGGGCAAGAGACCCAGTACTTC.

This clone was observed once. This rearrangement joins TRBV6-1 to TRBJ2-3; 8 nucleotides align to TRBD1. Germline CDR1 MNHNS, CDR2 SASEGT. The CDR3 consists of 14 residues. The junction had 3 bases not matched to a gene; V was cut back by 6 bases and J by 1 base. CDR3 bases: TGTGCCAGCAGCGAGGACAGGGGCACAGATACGCAGTATTTT. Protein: CASSEDRGTDTQYF.

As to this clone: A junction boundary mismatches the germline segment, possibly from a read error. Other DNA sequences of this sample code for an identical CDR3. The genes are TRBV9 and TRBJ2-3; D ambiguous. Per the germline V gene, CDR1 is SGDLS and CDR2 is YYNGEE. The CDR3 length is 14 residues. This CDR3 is CASSVVSSTDTQYF. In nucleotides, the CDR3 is TGCGCCAGCAGCGTAGTCTCGAGCACAGATACGCAGTATTTT.